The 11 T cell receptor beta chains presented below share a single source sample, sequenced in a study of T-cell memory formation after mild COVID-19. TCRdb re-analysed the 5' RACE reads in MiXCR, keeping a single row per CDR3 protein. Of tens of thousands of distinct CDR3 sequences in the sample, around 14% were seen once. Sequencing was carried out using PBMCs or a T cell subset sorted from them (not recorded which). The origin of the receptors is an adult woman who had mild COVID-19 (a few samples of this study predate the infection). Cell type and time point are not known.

The CDR3 sequence is CASLGGDRAAFF. CDR3 in DNA: TGTGCCAGCTTGGGGGGGGACAGGGCAGCTTTCTTT. The chain couples TRBV25-1 to TRBJ1-1; 9 positions match TRBD1. V was pared by 8 bases and J by 10 bases, with 8 bases of the junction left unmatched. This CDR3 has 12 amino acids. Germline-derived CDR1 and CDR2 are MGHDK and SYGVNS.

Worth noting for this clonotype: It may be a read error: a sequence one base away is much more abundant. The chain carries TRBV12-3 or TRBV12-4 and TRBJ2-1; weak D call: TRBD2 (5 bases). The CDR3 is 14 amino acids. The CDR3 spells CASRLVRAKNEQFF. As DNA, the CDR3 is TGTGCCAGCAGATTAGTGAGGGCGAAAAATGAGCAGTTCTTC.

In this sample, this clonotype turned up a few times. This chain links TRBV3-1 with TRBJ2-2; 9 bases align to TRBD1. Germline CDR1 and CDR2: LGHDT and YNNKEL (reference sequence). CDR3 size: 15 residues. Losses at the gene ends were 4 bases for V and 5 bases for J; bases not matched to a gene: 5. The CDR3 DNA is TGTGCCAGCAGCCCCACGGACAGGGGAACCGGGGAGCTGTTTTTT. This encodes CASSPTDRGTGELFF.

CDR3 coding DNA: TGTGCCAGCAGCGCATCCGGGACAGGGGTCGGCGAGCAGTACTTC. It translates to CASSASGTGVGEQYF. The chain links TRBV9 to TRBJ2-7; 10 bases map to TRBD1. Unmatched junction bases numbered 9, after V lost 3 bases and J lost 6 bases. Per germline, CDR1 SGDLS and CDR2 YYNGEE. This CDR3 spans 15 amino acids. Full variable domain (missing parts from reference TRBV9 and TRBJ2-7): DSGVTQTPKHLITATGQRVTLRCSPRSGDLSVYWYQQSLDQGLQFLIQYYNGEERAKGNILERFSAQQFPDLHSELNLSSLELGDSALYFCASSASGTGVGEQYFGPGTRLTVT.

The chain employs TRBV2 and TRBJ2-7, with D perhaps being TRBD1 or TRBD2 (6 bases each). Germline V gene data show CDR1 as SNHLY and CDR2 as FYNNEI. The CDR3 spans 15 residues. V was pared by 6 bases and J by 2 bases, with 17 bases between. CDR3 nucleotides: TGTGCCAGCAGGCACAGGGAGGAACTCACCTACGAGCAGTACTTC. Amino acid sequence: CASRHREELTYEQYF. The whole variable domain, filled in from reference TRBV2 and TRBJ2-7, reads EPEVTQTPSHQVTQMGQEVILRCVPISNHLYFYWYRQILGQKVEFLVSFYNNEISEKSEIFDDQFSVERPDGSNFTLKIRSTKLEDSAMYFCASRHREELTYEQYFGPGTRLTVT.

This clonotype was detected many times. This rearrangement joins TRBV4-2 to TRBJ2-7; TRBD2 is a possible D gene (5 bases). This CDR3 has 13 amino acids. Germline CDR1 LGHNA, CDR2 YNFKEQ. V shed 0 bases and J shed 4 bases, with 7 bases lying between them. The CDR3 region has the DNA TGTGCCAGCAGCCAAGAACGGGGTTACGAGCAGTACTTC. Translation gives CASSQERGYEQYF.

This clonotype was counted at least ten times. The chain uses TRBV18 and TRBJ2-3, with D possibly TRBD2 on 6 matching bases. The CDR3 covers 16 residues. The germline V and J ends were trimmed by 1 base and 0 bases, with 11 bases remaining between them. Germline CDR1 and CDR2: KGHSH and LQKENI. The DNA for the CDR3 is TGTGCCAGCTCACCACGGTCTGGGGGGAGCACAGATACGCAGTATTTT. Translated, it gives CASSPRSGGSTDTQYF.

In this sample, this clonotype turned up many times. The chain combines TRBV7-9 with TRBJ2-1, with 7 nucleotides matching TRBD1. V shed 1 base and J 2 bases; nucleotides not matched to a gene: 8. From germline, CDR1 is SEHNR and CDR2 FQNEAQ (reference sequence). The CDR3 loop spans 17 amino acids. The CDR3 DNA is TGTGCCAGCAGCTTAGTGGTCCGGGACAGCCCCTACAATGAGCAGTTCTTC. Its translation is CASSLVVRDSPYNEQFF.

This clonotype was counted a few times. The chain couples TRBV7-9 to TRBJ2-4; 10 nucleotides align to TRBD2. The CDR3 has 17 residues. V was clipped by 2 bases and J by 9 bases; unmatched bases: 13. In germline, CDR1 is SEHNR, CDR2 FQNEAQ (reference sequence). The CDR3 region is CASSLLLAGATIGIQYF. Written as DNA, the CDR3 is TGTGCCAGCAGCTTACTGCTAGCGGGAGCAACAATCGGCATTCAGTACTTC.

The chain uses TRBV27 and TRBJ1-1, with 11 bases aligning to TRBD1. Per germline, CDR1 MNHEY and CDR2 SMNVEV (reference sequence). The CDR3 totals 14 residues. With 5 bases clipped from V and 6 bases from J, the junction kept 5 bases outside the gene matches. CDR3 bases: TGTGCCAGCAGTAGGGGACAGGGGGACGCTGAAGCTTTCTTT. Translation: CASSRGQGDAEAFF.

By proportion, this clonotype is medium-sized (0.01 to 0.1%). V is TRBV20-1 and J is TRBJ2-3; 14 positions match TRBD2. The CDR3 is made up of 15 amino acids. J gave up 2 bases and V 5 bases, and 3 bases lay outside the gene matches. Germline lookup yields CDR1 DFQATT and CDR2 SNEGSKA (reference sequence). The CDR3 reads CSAPGLAGDTDTQYF. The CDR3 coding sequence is TGCAGTGCTCCGGGACTAGCGGGAGACACAGATACGCAGTATTTT.